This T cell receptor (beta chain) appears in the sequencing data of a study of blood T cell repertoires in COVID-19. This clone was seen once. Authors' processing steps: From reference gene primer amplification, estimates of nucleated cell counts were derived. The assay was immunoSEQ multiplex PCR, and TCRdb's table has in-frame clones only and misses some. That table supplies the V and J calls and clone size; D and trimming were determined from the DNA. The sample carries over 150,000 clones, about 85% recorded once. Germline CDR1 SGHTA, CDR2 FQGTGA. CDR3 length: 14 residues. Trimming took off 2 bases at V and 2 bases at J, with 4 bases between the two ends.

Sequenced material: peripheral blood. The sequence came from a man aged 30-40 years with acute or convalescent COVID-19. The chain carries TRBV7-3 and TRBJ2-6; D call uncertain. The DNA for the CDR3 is TGTGCCAGCAGCTTATCTCCTGGGGCCAACGTCCTGACTTTC. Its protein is CASSLSPGANVLTF.